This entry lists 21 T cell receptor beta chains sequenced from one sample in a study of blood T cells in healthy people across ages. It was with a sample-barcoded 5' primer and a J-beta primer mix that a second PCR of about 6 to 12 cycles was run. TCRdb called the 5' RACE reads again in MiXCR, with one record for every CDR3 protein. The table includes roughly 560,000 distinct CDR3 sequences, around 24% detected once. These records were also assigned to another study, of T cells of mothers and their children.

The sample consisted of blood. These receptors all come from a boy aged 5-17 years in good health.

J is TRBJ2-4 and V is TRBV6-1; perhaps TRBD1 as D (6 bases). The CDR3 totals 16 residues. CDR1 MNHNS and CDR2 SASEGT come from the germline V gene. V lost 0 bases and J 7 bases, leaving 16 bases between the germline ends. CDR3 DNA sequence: TGTGCCAGCAGTGAAGCGGTGTCCACTACAGGGAACATTCAGTACTTC. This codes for CASSEAVSTTGNIQYF.

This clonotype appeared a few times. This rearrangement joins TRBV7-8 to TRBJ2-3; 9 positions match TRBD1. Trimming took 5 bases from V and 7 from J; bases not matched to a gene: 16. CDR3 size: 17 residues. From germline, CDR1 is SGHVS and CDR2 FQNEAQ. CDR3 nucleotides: TGTGCCAGCAGCCCCCCGGTGCTGGGACAGGGAATACATACGCAGTATTTT. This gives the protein CASSPPVLGQGIHTQYF.

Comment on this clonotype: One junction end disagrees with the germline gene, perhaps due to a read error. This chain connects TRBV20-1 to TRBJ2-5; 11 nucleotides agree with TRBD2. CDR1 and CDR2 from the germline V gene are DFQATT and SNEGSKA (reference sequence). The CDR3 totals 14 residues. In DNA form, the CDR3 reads TGCAGTGCTGGTGGACTAGCGGGCTCAGAGACCCAATACTTC. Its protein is CSAGGLAGSETQYF.

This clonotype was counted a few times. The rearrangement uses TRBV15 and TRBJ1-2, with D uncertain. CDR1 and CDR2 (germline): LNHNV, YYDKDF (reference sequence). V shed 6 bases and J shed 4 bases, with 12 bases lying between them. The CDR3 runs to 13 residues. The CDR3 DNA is TGTGCCACCAGGCACGGACGGAGCTATGGCTACACCTTC. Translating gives CATRHGRSYGYTF.

DNA for the CDR3: TGTGCCAGCAGGGCCCGGGGACTCACCTACGAGCAGTACTTC. Amino acid sequence: CASRARGLTYEQYF. The genes are TRBV27 and TRBJ2-7, with a weak D call TRBD2 (6 bases). The CDR3 loop spans 14 amino acids. V gave up 6 bases and J gave up 2 bases, with 14 bases separating them. Germline V gene sequence: CDR1 MNHEY, CDR2 SMNVEV (reference sequence).

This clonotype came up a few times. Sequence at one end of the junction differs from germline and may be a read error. The CDR3 nucleotides read TGTGCCAGCAGTTTGGCTATAGCGGGGACCTACGACCAGTACTTC. Translation gives CASSLAIAGTYDQYF. The chain employs TRBV27 and TRBJ2-7; 8 nucleotides align to TRBD2. The CDR3 runs to 15 residues. Germline-derived CDR1 and CDR2 are MNHEY and SMNVEV (reference sequence).

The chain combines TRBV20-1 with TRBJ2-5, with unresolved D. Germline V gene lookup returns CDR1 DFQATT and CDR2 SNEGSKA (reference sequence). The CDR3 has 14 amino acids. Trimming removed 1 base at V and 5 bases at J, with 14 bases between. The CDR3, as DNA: TGCAGTGCTAGAGTATACACCGAGTACGAGACCCAGTACTTC. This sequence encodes CSARVYTEYETQYF.

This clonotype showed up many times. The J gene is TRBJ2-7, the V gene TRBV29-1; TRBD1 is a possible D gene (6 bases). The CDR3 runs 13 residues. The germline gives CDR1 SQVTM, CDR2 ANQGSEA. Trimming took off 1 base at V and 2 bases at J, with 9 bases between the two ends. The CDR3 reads CSVEATGPYEQYF. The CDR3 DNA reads TGCAGCGTTGAAGCGACAGGCCCCTACGAGCAGTACTTC.

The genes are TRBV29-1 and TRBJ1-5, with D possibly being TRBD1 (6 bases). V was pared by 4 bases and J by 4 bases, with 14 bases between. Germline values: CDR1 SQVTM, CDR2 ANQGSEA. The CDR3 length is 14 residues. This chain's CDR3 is CSVGGRGENQPQHF. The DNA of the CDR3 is TGCAGCGTTGGCGGCAGGGGCGAAAATCAGCCCCAGCATTTT.

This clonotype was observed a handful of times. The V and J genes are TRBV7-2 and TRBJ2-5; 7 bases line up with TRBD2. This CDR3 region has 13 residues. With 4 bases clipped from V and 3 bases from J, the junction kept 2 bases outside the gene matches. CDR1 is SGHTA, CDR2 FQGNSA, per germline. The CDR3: CASSYLAEETQYF. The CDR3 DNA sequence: TGTGCCAGCAGCTATCTAGCGGAAGAGACCCAGTACTTC.

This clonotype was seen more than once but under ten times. The CDR3 here is CASSKDNEGLSSGTGELFF. The CDR3 region has the DNA TGTGCCAGCAGCAAAGACAACGAGGGTTTGTCGTCGGGCACCGGGGAGCTGTTTTTT. The chain carries TRBV21-1 and TRBJ2-2; the D segment call TRBD2 is taken from the table without a DNA check. TRBV21-1 is classified as a pseudogene. This CDR3 is built from 19 residues.

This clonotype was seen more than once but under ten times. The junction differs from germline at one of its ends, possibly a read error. This CDR3 reads CACSPMPLKAVASLNYGYTF. CDR3 bases: TGTGCCTGCAGCCCCATGCCCTTAAAGGCCGTAGCTAGCCTTAACTATGGCTACACCTTC. The chain joins TRBV7-9 to TRBJ1-2; D ambiguous. The CDR3 is 20 amino acids. The V gene's germline CDR1 is SEHNR and CDR2 FQNEAQ (reference sequence).

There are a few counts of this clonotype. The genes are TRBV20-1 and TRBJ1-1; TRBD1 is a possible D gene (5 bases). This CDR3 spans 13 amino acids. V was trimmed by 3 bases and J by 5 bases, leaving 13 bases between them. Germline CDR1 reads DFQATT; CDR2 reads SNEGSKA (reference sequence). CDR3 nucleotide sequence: TGCAGTGCTAGGCTCGGGGGGAGAACTGAAGCTTTCTTT. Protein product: CSARLGGRTEAFF.

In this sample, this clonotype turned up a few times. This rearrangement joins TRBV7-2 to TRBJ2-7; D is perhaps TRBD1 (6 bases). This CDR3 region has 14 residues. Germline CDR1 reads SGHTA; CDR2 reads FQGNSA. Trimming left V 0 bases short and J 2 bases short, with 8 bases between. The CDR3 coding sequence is TGTGCCAGCAGCTTAGCCCCAGGGGCCTACGAGCAGTACTTC. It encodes CASSLAPGAYEQYF.

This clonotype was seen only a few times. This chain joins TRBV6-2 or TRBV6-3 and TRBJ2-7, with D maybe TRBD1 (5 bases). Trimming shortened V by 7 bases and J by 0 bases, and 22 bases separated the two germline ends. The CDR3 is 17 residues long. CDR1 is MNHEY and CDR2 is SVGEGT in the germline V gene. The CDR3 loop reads CASISTADPHHSYEQYF. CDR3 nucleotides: TGTGCCAGCATCTCGACAGCCGACCCTCATCACTCCTACGAGCAGTACTTC.

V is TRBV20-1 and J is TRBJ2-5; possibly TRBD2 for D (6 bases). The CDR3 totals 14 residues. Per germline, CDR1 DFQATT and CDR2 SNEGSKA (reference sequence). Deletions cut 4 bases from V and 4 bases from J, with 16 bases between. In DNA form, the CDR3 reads TGCAGTGCTACCTGGGCGGGGTCAGGAGAGACCCAGTACTTC. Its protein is CSATWAGSGETQYF.

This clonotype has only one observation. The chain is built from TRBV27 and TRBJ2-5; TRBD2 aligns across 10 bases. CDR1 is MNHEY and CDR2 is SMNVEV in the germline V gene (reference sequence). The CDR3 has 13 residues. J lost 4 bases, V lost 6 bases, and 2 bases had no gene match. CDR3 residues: CASRVAGGETQYF. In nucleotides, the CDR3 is TGTGCCAGCAGGGTAGCGGGGGGAGAGACCCAGTACTTC.

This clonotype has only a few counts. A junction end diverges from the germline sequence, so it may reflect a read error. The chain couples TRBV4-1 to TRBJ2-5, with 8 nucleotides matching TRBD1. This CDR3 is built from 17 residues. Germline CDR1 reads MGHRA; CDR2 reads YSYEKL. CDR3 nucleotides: TGCGCCAGCAGTCAAGACGGGACAGGCGGTTTGGGAGAGACCCAGTACTTC. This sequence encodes CASSQDGTGGLGETQYF.

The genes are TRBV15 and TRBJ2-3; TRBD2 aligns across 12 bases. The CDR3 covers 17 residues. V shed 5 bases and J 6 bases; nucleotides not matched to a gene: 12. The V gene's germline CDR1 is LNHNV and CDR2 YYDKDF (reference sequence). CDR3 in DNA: TGTGCCACCAGCCCGCGACTAGCGGGAGCGTCTTGGGATACGCAGTATTTT. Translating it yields CATSPRLAGASWDTQYF.

CDR3 nucleotide sequence: TGCAGTGCTCTATGGAACACTGAAGCTTTCTTT. It specifies CSALWNTEAFF. V gene TRBV20-1 combines with J gene TRBJ1-1, with unresolved D. CDR1 and CDR2 from the germline V gene are DFQATT and SNEGSKA (reference sequence). V lost 5 bases, J lost 1 base, and 5 bases lay in between. The CDR3 covers 11 residues.

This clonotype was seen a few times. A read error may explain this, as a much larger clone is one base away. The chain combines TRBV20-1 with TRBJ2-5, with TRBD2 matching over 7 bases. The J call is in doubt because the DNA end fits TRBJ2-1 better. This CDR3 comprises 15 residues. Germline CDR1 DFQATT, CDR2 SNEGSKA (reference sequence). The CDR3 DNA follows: TGCAGTGCTAGAGGAGAGCGGGAATCCTACAATGGGCAGTTCTTC. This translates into CSARGERESYNGQFF.